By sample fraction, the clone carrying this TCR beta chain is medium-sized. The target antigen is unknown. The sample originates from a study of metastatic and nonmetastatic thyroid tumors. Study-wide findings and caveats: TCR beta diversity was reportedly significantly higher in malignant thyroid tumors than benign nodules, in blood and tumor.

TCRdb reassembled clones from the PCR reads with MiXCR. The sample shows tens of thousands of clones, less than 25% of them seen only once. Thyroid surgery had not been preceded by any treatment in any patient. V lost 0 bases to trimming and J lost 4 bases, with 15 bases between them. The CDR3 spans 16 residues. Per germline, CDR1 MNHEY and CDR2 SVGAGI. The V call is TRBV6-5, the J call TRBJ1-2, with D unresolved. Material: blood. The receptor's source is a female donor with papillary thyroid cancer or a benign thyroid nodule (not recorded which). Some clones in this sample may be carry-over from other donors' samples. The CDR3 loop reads CASSYSWKGRAYGYTF. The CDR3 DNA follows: TGTGCCAGCAGTTACTCTTGGAAAGGGAGGGCCTATGGCTACACCTTC.